What follows is one T cell receptor beta chain and its context. This entry is derived from a study of blood T cell repertoires in COVID-19. As for the study in general: Samples came from the United States, Italy and Spain, spanning acute and convalescent COVID-19. Sources were T cells, B-cell-depleted T cells, or PBMCs; the material itself was cDNA or gDNA.

The CDR3 sequence is 14 residues long. The germline gives CDR1 LGHDT, CDR2 YNNKEL (reference sequence). Trimming took 6 bases from V and 1 from J, leaving 12 bases between them. Authors' data handling: By means of reference gene primer amplification, nucleated cell counts were estimated. Repertoires were generated with immunoSEQ multiplex PCR, while TCRdb's copy carries only in-frame clones and drops some. The V and J calls and clone size come from that table; D and trimming were worked out from the DNA. The top ten hold roughly a tenth of the sample, which has 83,000 or so clones, about four fifths seen once.

The chain joins TRBV3-1 (or the pseudogene TRBV3-2) to TRBJ1-1; D unclear. This TCR was recovered from a woman aged 80 or over with acute or convalescent COVID-19. Sequences were obtained from peripheral blood. The CDR3, as DNA: TGTGCCAGCAGTGCGTCGTATAAGAACACTGAAGCTTTCTTT. Translation: CASSASYKNTEAFF.